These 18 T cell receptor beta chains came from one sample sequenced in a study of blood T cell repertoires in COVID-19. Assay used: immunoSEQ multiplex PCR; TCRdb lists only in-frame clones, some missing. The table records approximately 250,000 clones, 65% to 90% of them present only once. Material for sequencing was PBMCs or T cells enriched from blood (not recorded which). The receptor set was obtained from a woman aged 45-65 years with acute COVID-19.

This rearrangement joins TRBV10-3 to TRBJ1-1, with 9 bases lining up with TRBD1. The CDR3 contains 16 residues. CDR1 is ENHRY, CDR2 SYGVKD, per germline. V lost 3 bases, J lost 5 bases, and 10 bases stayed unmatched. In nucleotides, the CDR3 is TGTGCCATCAGTGACCTCCTGACAGGGGGTGGTACTGAAGCTTTCTTT. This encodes CAISDLLTGGGTEAFF.

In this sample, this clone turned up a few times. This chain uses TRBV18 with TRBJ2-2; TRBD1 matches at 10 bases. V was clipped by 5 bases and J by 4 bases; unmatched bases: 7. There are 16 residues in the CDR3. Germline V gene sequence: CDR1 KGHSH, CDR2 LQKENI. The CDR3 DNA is TGTGCCAGCTCATCCTATGGACAGGGGGGCACCGGGGAGCTGTTTTTT. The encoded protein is CASSSYGQGGTGELFF.

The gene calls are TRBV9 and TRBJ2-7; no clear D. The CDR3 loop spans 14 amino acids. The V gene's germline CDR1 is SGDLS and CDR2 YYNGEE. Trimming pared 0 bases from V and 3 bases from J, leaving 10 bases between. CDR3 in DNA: TGTGCCAGCAGCGTAGGTCCAGGCATCTACGAGCAGTACTTC. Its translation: CASSVGPGIYEQYF.

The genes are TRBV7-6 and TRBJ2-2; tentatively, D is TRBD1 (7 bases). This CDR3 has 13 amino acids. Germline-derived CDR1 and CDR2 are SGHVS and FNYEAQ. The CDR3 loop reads CAGAGGITGELFF. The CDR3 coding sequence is TGTGCGGGGGCAGGGGGGATAACCGGGGAGCTGTTTTTT.

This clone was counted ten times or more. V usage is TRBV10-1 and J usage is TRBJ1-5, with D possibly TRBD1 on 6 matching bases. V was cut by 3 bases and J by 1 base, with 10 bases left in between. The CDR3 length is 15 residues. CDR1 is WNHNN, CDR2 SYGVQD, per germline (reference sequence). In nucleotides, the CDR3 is TGCGCCAGCAGTGACAGGGGTCGGAGCAATCAGCCCCAGCATTTT. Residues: CASSDRGRSNQPQHF.

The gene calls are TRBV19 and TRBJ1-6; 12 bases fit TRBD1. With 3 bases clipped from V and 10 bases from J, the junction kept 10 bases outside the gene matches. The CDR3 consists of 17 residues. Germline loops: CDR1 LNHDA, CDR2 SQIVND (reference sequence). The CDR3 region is CASSIGGQGALWSPLHF. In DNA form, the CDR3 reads TGTGCCAGTAGTATTGGGGGACAGGGGGCTTTATGGTCACCCCTCCACTTT.

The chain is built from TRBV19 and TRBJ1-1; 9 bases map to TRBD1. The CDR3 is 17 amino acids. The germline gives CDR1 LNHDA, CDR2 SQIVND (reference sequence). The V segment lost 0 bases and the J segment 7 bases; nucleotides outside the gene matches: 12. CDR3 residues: CASSIDAWTGEGGEAFF. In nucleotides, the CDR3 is TGTGCCAGTAGTATAGACGCCTGGACAGGGGAAGGTGGTGAAGCTTTCTTT.

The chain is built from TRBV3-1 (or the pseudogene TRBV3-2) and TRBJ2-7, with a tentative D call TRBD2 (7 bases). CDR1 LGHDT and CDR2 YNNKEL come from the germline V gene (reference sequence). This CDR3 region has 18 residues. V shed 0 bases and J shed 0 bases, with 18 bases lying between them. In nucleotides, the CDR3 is TGTGCCAGCAGCCAAGATTCAGGGGAGGGACGAGCCTCCTACGAGCAGTACTTC. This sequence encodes CASSQDSGEGRASYEQYF.

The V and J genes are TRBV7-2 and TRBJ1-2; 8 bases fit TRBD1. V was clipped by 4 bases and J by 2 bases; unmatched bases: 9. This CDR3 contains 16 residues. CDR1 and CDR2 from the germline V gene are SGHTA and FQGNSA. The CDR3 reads CASSSIGQGGNYGYTF. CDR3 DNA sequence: TGTGCCAGCAGCTCAATCGGACAGGGAGGGAACTATGGCTACACCTTC.

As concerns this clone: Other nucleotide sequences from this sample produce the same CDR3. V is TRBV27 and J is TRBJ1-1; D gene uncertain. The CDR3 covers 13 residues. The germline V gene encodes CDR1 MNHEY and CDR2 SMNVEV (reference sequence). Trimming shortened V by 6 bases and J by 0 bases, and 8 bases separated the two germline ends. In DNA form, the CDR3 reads TGTGCCAGCAGGGAGAATTTGAACACTGAAGCTTTCTTT. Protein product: CASRENLNTEAFF.

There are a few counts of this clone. The CDR3 loop reads CAWSVTTFYGYTF. The CDR3 DNA follows: TGTGCCTGGAGTGTAACTACCTTTTATGGCTACACCTTC. This chain uses TRBV30 with TRBJ1-2; D gene unclear. The CDR3 length is 13 residues. Germline V gives CDR1 GTSNPN, CDR2 SVGIG (reference sequence). The V and J ends lost 0 bases and 5 bases respectively, with 10 bases between them.

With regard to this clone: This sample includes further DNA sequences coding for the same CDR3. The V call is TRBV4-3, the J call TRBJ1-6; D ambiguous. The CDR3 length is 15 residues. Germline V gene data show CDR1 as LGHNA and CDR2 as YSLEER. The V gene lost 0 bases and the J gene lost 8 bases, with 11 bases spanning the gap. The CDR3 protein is CASSQDPGRDSPLHF. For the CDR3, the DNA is TGCGCCAGCAGCCAAGATCCCGGGAGAGATTCACCCCTCCACTTT.

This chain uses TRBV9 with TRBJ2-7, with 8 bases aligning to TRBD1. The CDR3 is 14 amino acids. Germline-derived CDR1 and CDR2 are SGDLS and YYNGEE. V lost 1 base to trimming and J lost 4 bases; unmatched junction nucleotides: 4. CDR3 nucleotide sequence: TGTGCCAGCAGCGTACGGACAGGGAGTTACGAGCAGTACTTC. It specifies CASSVRTGSYEQYF.

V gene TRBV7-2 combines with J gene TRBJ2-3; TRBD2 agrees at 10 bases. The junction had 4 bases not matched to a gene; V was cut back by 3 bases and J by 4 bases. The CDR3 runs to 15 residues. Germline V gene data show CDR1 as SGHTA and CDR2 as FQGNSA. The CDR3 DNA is TGTGCCAGCAGCTTTTCCAGCGGGGGGGCAGATACGCAGTATTTT. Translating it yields CASSFSSGGADTQYF.

The CDR3 is CASSHQGAYEQYF. CDR3 in DNA: TGTGCCAGCAGCCATCAGGGGGCCTACGAGCAGTACTTC. The chain joins TRBV7-6 to TRBJ2-7, with TRBD1 matching 7 bases. Germline CDR1 reads SGHVS; CDR2 reads FNYEAQ. Germline trimming cut 5 bases from V and 2 bases from J; bases unmatched to any gene: 3. The CDR3 loop spans 13 amino acids. Full variable domain (missing parts from reference TRBV7-6 and TRBJ2-7): GAGVSQSPRYKVTKRGQDVALRCDPISGHVSLYWYRQALGQGPEFLTYFNYEAQQDKSGLPNDRFSAERPEGSISTLTIQRTEQRDSAMYRCASSHQGAYEQYFGPGTRLTVT.

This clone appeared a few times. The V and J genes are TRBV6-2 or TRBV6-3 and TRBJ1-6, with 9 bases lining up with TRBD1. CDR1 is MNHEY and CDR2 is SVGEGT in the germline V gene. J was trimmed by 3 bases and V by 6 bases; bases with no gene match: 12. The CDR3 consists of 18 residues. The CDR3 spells CASSSDRGGANYNSPLHF. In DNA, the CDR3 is TGTGCCAGCAGCTCGGACAGGGGCGGCGCGAACTATAATTCACCCCTCCACTTT.

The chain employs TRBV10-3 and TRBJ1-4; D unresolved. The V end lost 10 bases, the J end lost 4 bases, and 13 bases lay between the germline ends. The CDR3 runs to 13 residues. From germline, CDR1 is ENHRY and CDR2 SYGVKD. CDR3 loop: CATAGGNNEKLFF. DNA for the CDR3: TGTGCCACGGCGGGCGGTAATAATGAAAAACTGTTTTTT.

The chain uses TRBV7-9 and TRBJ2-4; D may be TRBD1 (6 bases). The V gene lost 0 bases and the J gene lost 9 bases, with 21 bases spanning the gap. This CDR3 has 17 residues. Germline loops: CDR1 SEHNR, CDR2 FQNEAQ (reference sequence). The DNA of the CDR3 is TGTGCCAGCAGCTTAGCGGGGTCTGGACAGAGGATCGGCATTCAGTACTTC. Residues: CASSLAGSGQRIGIQYF.